The rows below give T cell receptor beta chains drawn from one sample of a study of CD8+ T cells in alopecia areata. The protocol was immunoSEQ multiplex PCR, while the TCRdb copy is restricted to in-frame clones and leaves out a portion. This sample has about 210,000 clones, with 40% to 45% found just once. Here the sequenced sample was CD4+ T cells sorted from blood, taken at approximately week 37, from a patient treated with tofacitinib. These receptor sequences come from a human donor with alopecia areata. Both conserved end residues are part of each CDR3. Each record gives: J gene, V gene, D gene, CDR3 protein. The D gene is left open where the match is weak.

TRBJ2-1	TRBV9	.	CASSLRPQLDEQFF
TRBJ1-2	TRBV5-4	.	CASSLGGPGGYTF
TRBJ2-7	TRBV7-9	TRBD2	CASSQTRLAATYEQYF
TRBJ2-6	TRBV7-9	.	CASSSSLGTGPGANVLTF
TRBJ1-5	TRBV13	.	CASSLGGYRGNQPQHF
TRBJ2-7	TRBV2	TRBD1	CASSPRTGGSEQYF
TRBJ1-1	TRBV7-2	.	CASSPPPGRMNTEAFF
TRBJ2-7	TRBV5-4	.	CASSPALGFREQYF
TRBJ1-1	TRBV7-9	TRBD1	CASSGTADDTEAFF
TRBJ2-5	TRBV7-9	.	CASSLGQPPPETQYF
TRBJ2-7	TRBV30	TRBD1	CAWSPGTGIYEQYF
TRBJ1-1	TRBV30	.	CAGRGGVTEAFF
TRBJ2-1	TRBV6-1	TRBD2	CASSPRTSMNEQFF
TRBJ2-7	TRBV11-2	.	CASSIQAGVYEQYF
TRBJ1-2	TRBV6-6	.	CASSYDPGGSYGYTF
TRBJ2-1	TRBV30	TRBD2	CAWTWGRAEQFF
TRBJ1-1	TRBV6-1	.	CATQDWGARTEAFF
TRBJ2-7	TRBV5-1	.	CASSSDGYEQYF
TRBJ1-1	TRBV9	TRBD1	CASSETGVNTEAFF
TRBJ2-5	TRBV28	.	CASSARETQYF
TRBJ2-1	TRBV27	.	CASSLSRIPSYNEQFF
TRBJ1-2	TRBV9	.	CASSVASSYGYTF
TRBJ2-1	TRBV5-1	.	CASSAYFPSSYNEQFF
TRBJ1-1	TRBV15	.	CATSRDKQAYTEAFF
TRBJ2-2	TRBV5-1	.	CASSLALAGELFF
TRBJ2-5	TRBV5-1	TRBD2	CASSDTSSGGSKTQYF
TRBJ1-2	TRBV6-4	.	CASSDPDLGYTF
TRBJ2-7	TRBV27	TRBD2	CASSPQGRSSGEYRRPYEQYF
TRBJ2-4	TRBV30	.	CAWSVEGGNIQYF
TRBJ2-1	TRBV30	TRBD2	CAWSVRLAGYNEQFF
TRBJ2-1	TRBV7-9	TRBD2	CASSLAPGLAGYNEQFF
TRBJ2-3	TRBV29-1	.	CSVERGAGTDTQYF
TRBJ1-4	TRBV28	.	CASSLGYRSEKLFF
TRBJ1-5	TRBV29-1	.	CSVAGNSNQPQHF
TRBJ2-3	TRBV27	.	CASRGHPSTDTQYF
TRBJ2-5	TRBV29-1	.	CSHRVSGTQYF
TRBJ1-5	TRBV19	TRBD1	CASSNRQGAVDQPQHF
TRBJ1-1	TRBV29-1	TRBD1	CSVSDRGLLWAFF
TRBJ1-5	TRBV4-1	.	CASSQVPGGGNQPQHF
TRBJ1-2	TRBV6-5	.	CASTMTPRNNYGYTF
TRBJ2-6	TRBV29-1	.	CSVAPQGLYSGANVLTF
TRBJ2-5	TRBV20-1	.	CSAPRVETQYF
TRBJ1-5	TRBV7-3	.	CASTSPTDSRDGEIVQPQHF
TRBJ1-2	TRBV23-1	.	CASSQSYVPGGISYGYTF
TRBJ2-3	TRBV7-2	.	CASSPQGAADTQYF